The entry below describes one T cell receptor beta chain. This sample is drawn from a study of technical replicates of blood from several donors. The protocol was immunoSEQ multiplex PCR, while the TCRdb copy is restricted to in-frame clones and leaves out a portion. Found here are 66,000 or so clones, roughly 88% of them singletons; the top ten hold approximately 4.5%. Sequenced: PBMCs. The TCR sequence derives from a human donor in good health. Some clones in this sample may be carry-over from other donors' samples.

As DNA, the CDR3 is TGTGCCAGCAGCTCCAGAGCGGAGTCCCACGAGCAGTACTTC. It encodes CASSSRAESHEQYF. The gene calls are TRBV5-4 and TRBJ2-7; D perhaps matches TRBD2 (5 bases). V dropped 3 bases and J dropped 5 bases, with 15 bases sitting between them. There are 14 residues in the CDR3. Germline-derived CDR1 and CDR2 are SGHNT and YYREEE (reference sequence).